This T cell receptor (beta chain) was recovered during a study of technical replicates of blood from a few donors. This clone showed up just once. TCRdb's table, derived via immunoSEQ multiplex PCR, lists solely in-frame clones and lacks some. The sample records about 70,000 clones, 94% being singletons. CDR3 length: 15 amino acids. Per the germline V gene, CDR1 is PRHDT and CDR2 is FYEKMQ (reference sequence). V dropped 0 bases and J dropped 7; count of bases not matched to a gene: 1. Sequencing input: T cells isolated from PBMCs. The receptor comes from a human donor in good health. The chain employs TRBV13 and TRBJ1-4, with 11 bases that match TRBD1. CDR3 bases: TGTGCCAGCAGCTTAGGGGGACAGGGGGGTGAAAAACTGTTTTTT. Its protein is CASSLGGQGGEKLFF.